A selection of T cell receptor beta chains follows, all from one sample in a study of CD8 T cells in ankylosing spondylitis. TCRdb analysed the 5' RACE reads with MiXCR anew, one entry per CDR3 protein. The sample holds roughly 700,000 distinct CDR3 sequences, 15% to 20% seen once. The sequencing input was blood, either unsorted or a sorted T cell fraction (not recorded which). The receptors shown here come from a male donor with ankylosing spondylitis. Each CDR3 is given with its conserved first and last residue. D genes are given only for firm matches. The size of a clone is reported for some rows only, either as once, few or many, or as a class for expanded clones.

J gene | D gene | CDR3 length | clone size | V gene | CDR3 DNA | CDR3 protein
TRBJ2-1 | TRBD2 | 17 | NA | TRBV7-9 | TGTGCCAGCAGCTTAGCCAGACTAGCGGAAATCTACAATGAGCAGTTCTTC | CASSLARLAEIYNEQFF
TRBJ2-2 | TRBD2 | 15 | few | TRBV27 | TGTGCCAGCAGTTTCTGGACTAGCACGTCCGGGGAGCTGTTTTTT | CASSFWTSTSGELFF
TRBJ1-1 | NA | 17 | few | TRBV12-3/TRBV12-4 | TGTGCCAGCAGCCATAAAGAACCGGGACGGTGGAACACTGAAGCTTTCTTT | CASSHKEPGRWNTEAFF
TRBJ2-2 | TRBD1 | 15 | few | TRBV7-2 | TGTGCCAGCAGCTTCGGACAGGGTACCACCGGGGAGCTGTTTTTT | CASSFGQGTTGELFF
TRBJ2-1 | TRBD2 | 16 | few | TRBV11-2 | TGTGCCAGCAGCTTAGTTCTCGGGACTAGGGACAATGAGCAGTTCTTC | CASSLVLGTRDNEQFF
TRBJ2-3 | TRBD2 | 16 | few | TRBV27 | TGTGCCAGCAGTTTTGGACTAGCGGGGGCCCAGGATACGCAGTATTTT | CASSFGLAGAQDTQYF
TRBJ1-2 | NA | 15 | NA | TRBV12-3/TRBV12-4 | TGTGCCAGCAGTTCACACGGGACGGGGGGCCATGGCTACACCTTC | CASSSHGTGGHGYTF
TRBJ2-7 | NA | 13 | many | TRBV3-1 | TGTGCCAGCAGCCAAGATCGAGCCTACGAGCAGTACTTC | CASSQDRAYEQYF
TRBJ2-1 | NA | 16 | NA | TRBV6-2/TRBV6-3 | TGTGCCAGCAGTTACTTGAGGGCAGGGGTCAACAATGAGCAGTTCTTC | CASSYLRAGVNNEQFF
TRBJ2-3 | NA | 12 | many | TRBV29-1 | TGCAGCGTTGCTATGGGCGCGGATACGCAGTATTTT | CSVAMGADTQYF
TRBJ2-2 | NA | 15 | NA | TRBV5-1 | TGCGCCAGCCGTACCCCCGCCCTGAACACCGGGGAGCTGTTTTTT | CASRTPALNTGELFF
TRBJ2-2 | TRBD1 | 16 | NA | TRBV4-3 | TGCGCCAGCAGCCAAGATCTCGGAACAGGGGCCGGGGAGCTGTTTTTT | CASSQDLGTGAGELFF
TRBJ2-5 | NA | 13 | many | TRBV5-1 | TGCGCCAGCAGCTTGGCTGGGTTGGAGACCCAGTACTTC | CASSLAGLETQYF
TRBJ1-1 | NA | 14 | NA | TRBV5-4 | TGTGCCAGCAGCTTAAGTGGGGCCCATCCTGAAGCTTTCTTT | CASSLSGAHPEAFF
TRBJ2-1 | TRBD2 | 18 | NA | TRBV5-4 | TGTGCCAGCAGCTTGCTTTTACTAGCGGGAGTCCCCTACAATGAGCAGTTCTTC | CASSLLLLAGVPYNEQFF
TRBJ2-5 | NA | 14 | few | TRBV28 | TGTGCCAGCAGTCCCCCCCAGGGGCGGGAGACCCAGTACTTC | CASSPPQGRETQYF
TRBJ1-5 | NA | 14 | few | TRBV25-1 | TGTGCCAGCAGTGAATATCAGGGACATCAGCCCCAGCATTTT | CASSEYQGHQPQHF
TRBJ2-2 | NA | 15 | NA | TRBV4-1 | TGCGCCAGCAGGGAGGGCGCCGGGATGACCGGGGAGCTGTTTTTT | CASREGAGMTGELFF
TRBJ2-1 | NA | 15 | many | TRBV12-3/TRBV12-4 | TGTGCCAGCAGTTTTCATCTAGCTTGGAACAATGAGCAGTTCTTC | CASSFHLAWNNEQFF
TRBJ1-5 | NA | 13 | few | TRBV6-1 | TGTGCCAGCACTCGGGGCCCTACTCAGCCCCAGCATTTT | CASTRGPTQPQHF
TRBJ2-7 | NA | 14 | NA | TRBV11-2 | TGTGCCAGCAGCTTACTTTTGGGCCAGGAGGAGCAGTACTTC | CASSLLLGQEEQYF
TRBJ2-2 | NA | 13 | NA | TRBV5-1 | TGCGCCAGCAGCTTGGATGGGGTCGGGGAGCTGTTTTTT | CASSLDGVGELFF
TRBJ2-2 | TRBD2 | 15 | NA | TRBV5-1 | TGCGCCAGCAGCCCCGTAGCGGGAGTGGCCGGGGAGCTGTTTTTT | CASSPVAGVAGELFF
TRBJ2-1 | NA | 14 | NA | TRBV2 | TGTGCCAACAGTGCGGACTCCTTTCCCTATGAGCAGTTCTTC | CANSADSFPYEQFF
TRBJ2-7 | NA | 14 | NA | TRBV20-1 | TGCAGTGCGGAGGGGGTGGGCAGGGGCTACGAGCAGTACTTC | CSAEGVGRGYEQYF
TRBJ2-2 | TRBD2 | 18 | many | TRBV5-1 | TGCGCCAGCAGCTTGGTCCCCCAAGGACTAGCGGGAACCGGGGAGCTGTTTTTT | CASSLVPQGLAGTGELFF
TRBJ2-1 | TRBD1 | 12 | few | TRBV29-1 | TGCAGCTCCGGGACAGGGGTCAATGAGCAGTTCTTC | CSSGTGVNEQFF
TRBJ2-1 | TRBD2 | 15 | few | TRBV20-1 | TGCAGTGCTAGAGATCCGGGGACTAGTTGGGATGAGCAGTTCTTC | CSARDPGTSWDEQFF
TRBJ1-5 | TRBD1 | 15 | NA | TRBV5-5 | TGTGCCAGCAGCTTGTGGACAGGGTATGGTCAGCCCCAGCATTTT | CASSLWTGYGQPQHF
TRBJ1-1 | TRBD1 | 16 | many | TRBV20-1 | TGCAGTGCTTTACCCGGGACAGGGGGCCAGAACACTGAAGCTTTCTTT | CSALPGTGGQNTEAFF
TRBJ2-1 | TRBD2 | 15 | NA | TRBV20-1 | TGCAGTGCTAGACGTCCGGGAGGCTCCTACAATGAGCAGTTCTTC | CSARRPGGSYNEQFF
TRBJ2-2 | TRBD1 | 15 | NA | TRBV2 | TGTGCCAGCAGTTCACAGGGGCCCAACACCGGGGAGCTGTTTTTT | CASSSQGPNTGELFF
TRBJ2-7 | NA | 14 | few | TRBV20-1 | TGCAGTGCGCGAGCCGGGGCCCAAGGACACGAGCAGTACTTC | CSARAGAQGHEQYF
TRBJ2-3 | TRBD2 | 13 | NA | TRBV18 | TGTGCCAGCTCTAGCGGGAGATTAGATACGCAGTATTTT | CASSSGRLDTQYF
TRBJ1-2 | NA | 14 | many | TRBV7-2 | TGTGCCAGCAGCCTAAAACCTTCGAACTATGGCTACACCTTC | CASSLKPSNYGYTF
TRBJ2-1 | NA | 15 | NA | TRBV5-1 | TGCGCCAGCAGCCAGACACCGAACTCCTACAATGAGCAGTTCTTC | CASSQTPNSYNEQFF
TRBJ2-7 | TRBD2 | 13 | NA | TRBV4-3 | TGCGCCAGCAGCCTGGGGACTAGCGGGACTCCGTACTTC | CASSLGTSGTPYF
TRBJ1-6 | NA | 12 | NA | TRBV6-5 | TGTGCCAGCAGAGTGATGGATTCACCCCTCCACTTT | CASRVMDSPLHF
TRBJ2-3 | TRBD2 | 18 | NA | TRBV12-3/TRBV12-4 | TGTGCCAGCAGTTTAATGCGACCAGCGGGAGGGCCGGGAGATACGCAGTATTTT | CASSLMRPAGGPGDTQYF
TRBJ1-4 | NA | 14 | NA | TRBV7-9 | TGTGCCAGCAGTTCCTCGGGACTCTATGAAAAACTGTTTTTT | CASSSSGLYEKLFF
TRBJ1-4 | TRBD1 | 15 | few | TRBV24-1 | TGTGCCACCAGTGATCCCGGGACAGCAGGGGAAAAACTGTTTTTT | CATSDPGTAGEKLFF
TRBJ2-1 | TRBD2 | 17 | few | TRBV5-1 | TGCGCCAGCAGCCCTAGGCGGTGGACTAGCGGAAACAATGAGCAGTTCTTC | CASSPRRWTSGNNEQFF
TRBJ2-3 | NA | 14 | NA | TRBV7-2 | TGTGCCAGCAGCCGACGAGGGGACACAGATACGCAGTATTTT | CASSRRGDTDTQYF
TRBJ2-1 | TRBD2 | 21 | few | TRBV28 | TGTGCCAGCAGGGAGGGACTAGCGGGAGGACTACAAAAGAGCTCCTACAATGAGCAGTTCTTC | CASREGLAGGLQKSSYNEQFF
TRBJ2-6 | NA | 12 | NA | TRBV12-3/TRBV12-4 | TGTGCCAGCAGGCTTGGGGCCAACGTCCTGACTTTC | CASRLGANVLTF
TRBJ2-7 | TRBD1 | 16 | NA | TRBV3-1 | TGTGCCAGCAGCCAAGATTTGGCAGGGGGCCCCCTCGAGCAGTACTTC | CASSQDLAGGPLEQYF
TRBJ1-5 | NA | 14 | NA | TRBV7-2 | TGTGCCAGCAGCTCTTCGTCCACGCCTCAGCCCCAGCATTTT | CASSSSSTPQPQHF
TRBJ1-5 | TRBD1 | 15 | NA | TRBV12-5 | TGTGCTAGTGGCTTCGTCCAGGGGGCGAATCAGCCCCAGCATTTT | CASGFVQGANQPQHF
TRBJ2-1 | NA | 15 | few | TRBV4-2 | TGTGCCAGCAGCCAAGGGACACACACCTACAATGAGCAGTTCTTC | CASSQGTHTYNEQFF
TRBJ2-3 | NA | 12 | NA | TRBV7-8 | TGTGCCAGCAGCTCAAGGGTTGATACGCAGTATTTT | CASSSRVDTQYF